A selection of T cell receptor beta chains follows, all from one sample in a study of cytomegalovirus exposure and HLA in healthy donors. Produced via immunoSEQ multiplex PCR; TCRdb's table is partial and in-frame only. The sample lists around 130,000 clones, about 80% occurring once. Sequenced: PBMCs. These receptors were collected from a human donor in good health. Both conserved end residues are part of each CDR3. Each record gives: clone size, V gene, D gene, J gene, CDR3 length, CDR3 DNA, CDR3 protein. A D gene is named only where the DNA matches it firmly. The size field is filled for only some rows; it gives once, few, many or a size class.

abundance: .; v_gene: TRBV6-5; d_gene: .; j_gene: TRBJ2-3; len: 13; CDR3nt: TGTGCCAGCAGTCGGACTCTCACAGATACGCAGTATTTT; CDR3aa: CASSRTLTDTQYF
abundance: .; v_gene: TRBV7-2; d_gene: TRBD2; j_gene: TRBJ2-7; len: 13; CDR3nt: TGTGCCAGCAGCTTAACTAGCGGCTACGAGCAGTACTTC; CDR3aa: CASSLTSGYEQYF
abundance: .; v_gene: TRBV10-2; d_gene: TRBD2; j_gene: TRBJ2-2; len: 17; CDR3nt: TGCGCCAGCAGTGACACTAGCGGGGGGTCATACACCGGGGAGCTGTTTTTT; CDR3aa: CASSDTSGGSYTGELFF
abundance: .; v_gene: TRBV9; d_gene: TRBD1; j_gene: TRBJ1-2; len: 16; CDR3nt: TGTGCCAGCAGCGTAAATGGGGGCGGGACAGCCTATGGCTACACCTTC; CDR3aa: CASSVNGGGTAYGYTF
abundance: .; v_gene: TRBV29-1; d_gene: .; j_gene: TRBJ2-7; len: 13; CDR3nt: TGCAGCGTGGGTGGACAACAGGGAGTCGAGCAGTACTTC; CDR3aa: CSVGGQQGVEQYF
abundance: .; v_gene: TRBV28; d_gene: TRBD1; j_gene: TRBJ1-1; len: 15; CDR3nt: TGTGCCAGCAGCACCGCGACAGGGGTGAACACTGAAGCTTTCTTT; CDR3aa: CASSTATGVNTEAFF
abundance: .; v_gene: TRBV6-1; d_gene: .; j_gene: TRBJ1-1; len: 16; CDR3nt: TGTGCCAGCAGTGACCCTCTTTGGGGCGGGAACACTGAAGCTTTCTTT; CDR3aa: CASSDPLWGGNTEAFF
abundance: .; v_gene: TRBV6-6; d_gene: .; j_gene: TRBJ1-2; len: 13; CDR3nt: TGTGCCAGCAGTTTGGGGGGTAACTATGGCTACACCTTC; CDR3aa: CASSLGGNYGYTF
abundance: few; v_gene: TRBV2; d_gene: .; j_gene: TRBJ1-1; len: 13; CDR3nt: TGTGCCAGCAGTGAGCTACCCAGGGGCGAAGCTTTCTTT; CDR3aa: CASSELPRGEAFF
abundance: .; v_gene: TRBV6-5; d_gene: .; j_gene: TRBJ1-3; len: 14; CDR3nt: TGTGCCAGCACCCCAGGGCACTCTGGAAACACCATATATTTT; CDR3aa: CASTPGHSGNTIYF
abundance: .; v_gene: TRBV27; d_gene: .; j_gene: TRBJ1-5; len: 15; CDR3nt: TGTGCCAGCAGTTTGACAGGTCTTGCCGATCAGCCCCAGCATTTT; CDR3aa: CASSLTGLADQPQHF
abundance: .; v_gene: TRBV19; d_gene: .; j_gene: TRBJ1-5; len: 16; CDR3nt: TGTGCCAGTAGTGGGGTCCCGGGACACATAAATCAGCCCCAGCATTTT; CDR3aa: CASSGVPGHINQPQHF
abundance: .; v_gene: TRBV18; d_gene: .; j_gene: TRBJ2-2; len: 19; CDR3nt: TGTGCCAGCTCACCCATACTTGGAGGTCCGGGTCGGGGCACCGGGGAGCTGTTTTTT; CDR3aa: CASSPILGGPGRGTGELFF
abundance: few; v_gene: TRBV5-4; d_gene: TRBD1; j_gene: TRBJ1-1; len: 15; CDR3nt: TGTGCCAGCAGCCCACGGACAGGGAGGAACACTGAAGCTTTCTTT; CDR3aa: CASSPRTGRNTEAFF
abundance: once; v_gene: TRBV5-1; d_gene: TRBD1; j_gene: TRBJ2-5; len: 14; CDR3nt: TGCGCCAGCAGCTTGGGGACAGGGGTAGAGACCCAGTACTTC; CDR3aa: CASSLGTGVETQYF
abundance: .; v_gene: TRBV2; d_gene: .; j_gene: TRBJ2-7; len: 14; CDR3nt: TGTGCCAGCACCGTACAGGGGGGGTCCTACGAGCAGTACTTC; CDR3aa: CASTVQGGSYEQYF
abundance: .; v_gene: TRBV28; d_gene: TRBD1; j_gene: TRBJ1-5; len: 16; CDR3nt: TGTGCCAGCAGTTCCCCGGGACAGGGGAATAGTCAGCCCCAGCATTTT; CDR3aa: CASSSPGQGNSQPQHF
abundance: once; v_gene: TRBV5-1; d_gene: TRBD2; j_gene: TRBJ2-3; len: 17; CDR3nt: TGCGCCAGCAGCCCGGGGGCGGCTAGCGGGTCCACAGATACGCAGTATTTT; CDR3aa: CASSPGAASGSTDTQYF
abundance: .; v_gene: TRBV6-1; d_gene: .; j_gene: TRBJ1-5; len: 13; CDR3nt: TGTGCCAGCAGTGAGGGCCGCTATCAGCCCCAGCATTTT; CDR3aa: CASSEGRYQPQHF
abundance: .; v_gene: TRBV6-6; d_gene: .; j_gene: TRBJ1-1; len: 14; CDR3nt: TGTGCCAGCAGTTATTCAGGAATAGGCACTGAAGCTTTCTTT; CDR3aa: CASSYSGIGTEAFF
abundance: once; v_gene: TRBV6-4; d_gene: TRBD1; j_gene: TRBJ2-3; len: 15; CDR3nt: TGTGCCAGCAGTGCCGGGACAGGGAACACAGATACGCAGTATTTT; CDR3aa: CASSAGTGNTDTQYF
abundance: .; v_gene: TRBV5-6; d_gene: .; j_gene: TRBJ2-7; len: 14; CDR3nt: TGTGCCAGCAGCTCCGGCCGGGGGGCGGACGAGCAGTACTTC; CDR3aa: CASSSGRGADEQYF
abundance: .; v_gene: TRBV6-5; d_gene: .; j_gene: TRBJ2-3; len: 15; CDR3nt: TGTGCCAGCAGTTTGCAACACCGCAGCACAGATACGCAGTATTTT; CDR3aa: CASSLQHRSTDTQYF
abundance: .; v_gene: TRBV6-1; d_gene: .; j_gene: TRBJ2-7; len: 14; CDR3nt: TGTGCCACCATGCTTTTGTCTAGTGCCAACGAGCAGTACTTC; CDR3aa: CATMLLSSANEQYF
abundance: .; v_gene: TRBV9; d_gene: TRBD1; j_gene: TRBJ1-6; len: 18; CDR3nt: TGTGCCAGCAGCGTAGCCGACGACCGGGGGACAGGGGTAATAACCCTCCACTTT; CDR3aa: CASSVADDRGTGVITLHF
abundance: few; v_gene: TRBV6-1; d_gene: .; j_gene: TRBJ1-5; len: 15; CDR3nt: TGTGCCAGCCTAGGAGGGGTCCTAAGCAATCAGCCCCAGCATTTT; CDR3aa: CASLGGVLSNQPQHF
abundance: .; v_gene: TRBV7-2; d_gene: TRBD2; j_gene: TRBJ2-2; len: 15; CDR3nt: TGTGCCAGCAGCATCCCGCGGGGGAGCACCGGGGAGCTGTTTTTT; CDR3aa: CASSIPRGSTGELFF
abundance: once; v_gene: TRBV7-6; d_gene: .; j_gene: TRBJ1-1; len: 14; CDR3nt: TGTGCCAGCAGCTTAGAAGGTGGACTCACTGAAGCTTTCTTT; CDR3aa: CASSLEGGLTEAFF
abundance: .; v_gene: TRBV5-8; d_gene: TRBD1; j_gene: TRBJ1-2; len: 15; CDR3nt: TGTGCCAGCAGCTCGATGGACAGGGCGGACTATGGCTACACCTTC; CDR3aa: CASSSMDRADYGYTF
abundance: .; v_gene: TRBV6-5; d_gene: .; j_gene: TRBJ1-5; len: 14; CDR3nt: TGTGCCAGCAGTTACTCGAGCCTACATCAGCCCCAGCATTTT; CDR3aa: CASSYSSLHQPQHF
abundance: few; v_gene: TRBV7-9; d_gene: .; j_gene: TRBJ1-1; len: 12; CDR3nt: TGTGCCAGCAAGGAAGGGGGTACTGAAGCTTTCTTT; CDR3aa: CASKEGGTEAFF
abundance: .; v_gene: TRBV12-5; d_gene: .; j_gene: TRBJ2-3; len: 14; CDR3nt: TGTGCTAGTGGACTGCCCGAAGGGGCAGATACGCAGTATTTT; CDR3aa: CASGLPEGADTQYF
abundance: .; v_gene: TRBV10-3; d_gene: TRBD1; j_gene: TRBJ2-4; len: 15; CDR3nt: TGTGCCACAGGATCACCCAGGGACAGGGGTGACATTCAGTACTTC; CDR3aa: CATGSPRDRGDIQYF
abundance: .; v_gene: TRBV6-5; d_gene: .; j_gene: TRBJ1-3; len: 16; CDR3nt: TGTGCCAGCAGTTACTCGGTGGGGGCCTCTGGAAACACCATATATTTT; CDR3aa: CASSYSVGASGNTIYF
abundance: .; v_gene: TRBV9; d_gene: .; j_gene: TRBJ1-1; len: 13; CDR3nt: TGTGCCAGCAGCGTCACAGGGAGCACTGAAGCTTTCTTT; CDR3aa: CASSVTGSTEAFF
abundance: .; v_gene: TRBV5-1; d_gene: .; j_gene: TRBJ2-2; len: 14; CDR3nt: TGCGCCAGCAGCTTTGCGGGCGACACCGGGGAGCTGTTTTTT; CDR3aa: CASSFAGDTGELFF
abundance: once; v_gene: TRBV7-2; d_gene: TRBD1; j_gene: TRBJ1-6; len: 15; CDR3nt: TGTGCCAGCAGCTTAGTTACAGGGGTGGACTCACCCCTCCACTTT; CDR3aa: CASSLVTGVDSPLHF
abundance: .; v_gene: TRBV7-2; d_gene: TRBD1; j_gene: TRBJ1-2; len: 14; CDR3nt: TGTGCCAGCAGCTTAGGGGACAGTAACTATGGCTACACCTTC; CDR3aa: CASSLGDSNYGYTF
abundance: .; v_gene: TRBV9; d_gene: TRBD2; j_gene: TRBJ2-3; len: 17; CDR3nt: TGTGCCAGCAGCGTAGGGGTTAGGGGAGGGGCCACAGATACGCAGTATTTT; CDR3aa: CASSVGVRGGATDTQYF
abundance: .; v_gene: TRBV6-5; d_gene: .; j_gene: TRBJ2-4; len: 13; CDR3nt: TGTGCCAGCAGCGGGATCCTGGGAAACATTCAGTACTTC; CDR3aa: CASSGILGNIQYF
abundance: .; v_gene: TRBV7-6; d_gene: TRBD1; j_gene: TRBJ2-7; len: 16; CDR3nt: TGTGCCAGCAGCTTAGCCCCGGGACAGGGGGCGTACGAGCAGTACTTC; CDR3aa: CASSLAPGQGAYEQYF
abundance: .; v_gene: TRBV9; d_gene: .; j_gene: TRBJ1-2; len: 13; CDR3nt: TGTGCCAGCAGCTACCAGGGAAGCTATGGCTACACCTTC; CDR3aa: CASSYQGSYGYTF
abundance: .; v_gene: TRBV29-1; d_gene: TRBD1; j_gene: TRBJ1-2; len: 15; CDR3nt: TGCAGCGTTCTTTTTCCGGGACAGGGGGCTGGCGGCTACACCTTC; CDR3aa: CSVLFPGQGAGGYTF
abundance: .; v_gene: TRBV19; d_gene: TRBD2; j_gene: TRBJ2-5; len: 15; CDR3nt: TGTGCCAGTAGTAGCGGGGGGTTTTCCGAAGAGACCCAGTACTTC; CDR3aa: CASSSGGFSEETQYF
abundance: .; v_gene: TRBV7-2; d_gene: TRBD2; j_gene: TRBJ2-7; len: 18; CDR3nt: TGTGCCAGCAGCTTCCTCGGGACTAGCGGGGACGCTTACTACGAGCAGTACTTC; CDR3aa: CASSFLGTSGDAYYEQYF
abundance: .; v_gene: TRBV4-3; d_gene: TRBD1; j_gene: TRBJ2-7; len: 15; CDR3nt: TGCGCCAGCAGCCCCTCCGGGACAGGGGGGTACGAGCAGTACTTC; CDR3aa: CASSPSGTGGYEQYF
abundance: .; v_gene: TRBV29-1; d_gene: .; j_gene: TRBJ2-1; len: 15; CDR3nt: TGCAGCGTTGAAGAAATGCAGGGGACCTACAATGAGCAGTTCTTC; CDR3aa: CSVEEMQGTYNEQFF
abundance: .; v_gene: TRBV5-1; d_gene: .; j_gene: TRBJ2-5; len: 14; CDR3nt: TGCGCCAGCACCCCCCGCGGCAGACAAGAGACCCAGTACTTC; CDR3aa: CASTPRGRQETQYF
abundance: .; v_gene: TRBV5-6; d_gene: TRBD1; j_gene: TRBJ1-6; len: 15; CDR3nt: TGTGCCAGCAGTTACGACACAGGGGTGAATTCACCCCTCCACTTT; CDR3aa: CASSYDTGVNSPLHF
abundance: .; v_gene: TRBV28; d_gene: .; j_gene: TRBJ2-6; len: 15; CDR3nt: TGTGCCAGCAGTCCCGGACAAGCTGGGGCCAACGTCCTGACTTTC; CDR3aa: CASSPGQAGANVLTF